This TCR beta chain was documented in a study of cytomegalovirus exposure and HLA in healthy donors (dated by TCRdb to 2016 to 2017). Regarding the complete study: According to an earlier analysis of a few hundred of the donors, some 180 million T cells yielded over 90 million unique TCR beta sequences and 276 Gb of sequence data. Approximately 330 gigabases of sequencing data and approximately 92 million unique TCR sequences made up an early release that covered around 640 HLA-typed donors. Of the 398 genotyped donors, 65% to 90% were placed in the genetic ancestry cluster associated with self-reported Caucasian donors. The study aimed to test whether cataloging public T cell receptors could reveal signatures of past pathogen exposure. The study used immunosequencing to profile the T cell repertoires of under 700 subjects and linked those repertoires to cytomegalovirus serostatus. Along with the roughly 670-subject first cohort, a separate validation cohort of 120 different subjects was used. The study combined high-throughput TCR immunosequencing, statistical association of individual TCRs with disease status, and machine learning to predict cytomegalovirus infection status. To study patterns of TCR occurrence, a later analysis re-analyzed previously published TCR beta repertoires from 500 to 850 donors and added high-resolution HLA genotyping. The later analysis used no new phenotypic data to find candidate immune exposures, relying instead on TCR beta sequences and their occurrence across donors. An earlier analysis of approximately 580 of the donors used high-throughput TCR beta sequencing to judge whether each TCR beta V gene segment behaved as functional or pseudogenic. Alongside the repertoire data, information on donor age, sex, ethnicity and CMV serostatus was compiled. A later genetic analysis took genome-wide SNP genotypes for about 60% of the roughly 670 donors and used that subset as a discovery cohort. Every repertoire in the discovery cohort had been generated on one and the same sequencing platform. Class I and class II HLA loci were covered by the typing at four-digit resolution. Typing coverage varied by locus: about 620-630 donors for A, B, C, DRB1 and DQB1; more than 500 for DQA1; more than 600 for DPA1; approximately 490 for DPB1. A handful of DR-DQ haplotypes were handled as single units for association and clustering because linkage in the cohort was strong. Across about 380 genotyped donors of the cohort, an average of approximately 240,000 unique TCR beta nucleotide sequences per donor were sequenced, and about a sixth of those sequences were non-productive. Study-wide findings and limitations: Most TCR sequences were observed very rarely across donors, whereas some public TCRs were present in many individuals. Three of the identified cytomegalovirus-associated TCR beta chains were confirmed in vitro to be specific for cytomegalovirus antigens. Strong co-occurrence of HLA alleles, especially DR and DQ, made assigning TCR associations to individual alleles difficult. In a later analysis, HLA-associated TCR beta chains showed more clonal expansion and lower generation probabilities than non-associated chains that were equally common. Roughly uniform sequencing depth across donors was assumed in presence/absence analyses, although this assumption may not hold. The study listed around 160 TCR beta chains as associated with cytomegalovirus. For the cohort, immune exposure information was limited to CMV serostatus. Only TCR beta chains were sequenced in this cohort, and the absence of alpha or paired-chain data limited detectable features. The authors suggested that the approach could potentially be extended to other disease states and immunological phenotypes. In an earlier analysis of about 550 of the donors, most TCR beta V segments were observed in productive rearrangements about 87% or about 30% of the time, broadly matching IMGT annotations. Some IMGT-functional V segments, including TRBV6-2 and TRBV6-3, could not be distinguished by the 87-base-pair reads and were therefore excluded. A later analysis reported that several top co-occurrence clusters appeared linked to parvovirus B19, influenza, CMV and Epstein-Barr virus. A cluster of highly shared sequence variants was judged likely to represent a technical artifact of the sequencing pipeline. Because HLA typing was unavailable for some donors at each locus, only the typed subset was used in association tests. In a later analysis, the rate of TCR association differed among HLA loci, with DRB1 alleles having the most associated TCRs and HLA-C alleles having the fewest. Compared with the approximately 670-donor mean, donors in an Asian-associated ancestry cluster had fewer N-insertions in productive TCRs, according to a later genetic analysis. In a later genetic analysis, a missense DCLRE1C variant was associated with V-gene and J-gene trimming of TCR beta chains, and the association was replicated in an independent cohort. A later analysis associated some 17,000 TCR beta sequences with specific HLA alleles at a false discovery rate of 0.05. The classifier was reported to diagnose cytomegalovirus status with high specificity and sensitivity in both the original and validation cohorts. Most CMV-associated TCR beta chains appeared to be HLA-restricted in a later analysis, and the HLA associations seemed to be driven largely by CMV exposure. The earlier analysis of about 600 of the donors excluded approximately 17 rarely observed V segments, including chromosome 9 orphons, because counts were too low. Correlated functional status among segregating V segments might be attributable to linkage disequilibrium, but an unknown experimental factor could not be ruled out. A further reported finding was that TCR beta sequences accurately predicted the HLA-A and HLA-B alleles for most subjects in the first cohort.

The method behind the library was the immunoSEQ multiplex PCR assay. For the multiplex PCR, a mixture combining 60 forward primers for TCR Vbeta segments and 13 reverse primers for TCR Jbeta segments was used. A multiplex PCR assay on genomic DNA amplified the CDR3 region of rearranged TCR beta genes. On the Illumina HiSeq System, the amplified TCR beta libraries were sequenced as 87-base-pair reads. For the original study's pipeline: In a later analysis, tens of millions of unique TCR beta chains were counted across the 690 or so repertoires, and roughly 10 million of these chains were shared by at least two donors. To remove PCR and sequencing errors, raw reads were error-corrected and collapsed into unique sequences using a nearest-neighbor algorithm that merged closely related sequences. V, D and J gene segments were assigned by aligning CDR3 sequences to IMGT reference sequences. For a sequence to be retained, a match of at least six nucleotides to both a V gene segment and a J gene segment was required. A rearrangement was called productive if the CDR3 had no stop codons and remained in frame with V and J, and every other rearrangement was called non-productive. CDR3 was defined by IMGT convention, running from the second conserved V-encoded cysteine to the conserved J-encoded phenylalanine. The earlier analysis of approximately 500 of the donors excluded sequences that lacked an unambiguous match to a single V gene segment. An earlier analysis of just under 600 of the donors called V segments functional above 56.7% productive rearrangements and segregating when the between-donor standard deviation exceeded 5%. A statistical classification framework was developed to diagnose cytomegalovirus status using the catalog of TCR beta chain sequences. In a later analysis, V and J genes were assigned by comparing TCR nucleotide sequences against IMGT/GENE-DB human TR gene sequences. Using the TCRdist pipeline, a later analysis assigned CDR3 sequences along with most-parsimonious VDJ recombination scenarios. In a later analysis, each TCR beta chain was defined by its CDR3 amino acid sequence together with its V-gene family, and reads without a unique V-gene family were excluded. In a later analysis, a few hundred highly shared, low-generation-probability nucleotide sequences were removed to address suspected cross-contamination and a sequencing artifact. A later analysis calculated a clonal expansion index for each public chain from normalized within-repertoire ranks of inferred template counts. In a later analysis, generation probabilities were computed with a VDJ recombination model fitted to out-of-frame rearrangements, and the resulting probabilities were checked against IGoR. In a later analysis, hypergeometric tests were used to score TCR-TCR, TCR-HLA and TCR-CMV co-occurrence, with a repertoire-size bias correction applied to TCR pairs. In a later analysis, false discovery rates were estimated by permuting HLA or CMV assignments 20 times. In a later analysis, co-occurring TCRs were grouped using DBSCAN, and TCRdist sequence similarity was added for clustering within HLA-allele-positive subsets. Co-occurrence clustering excluded repertoires with fewer than 30,000 or more than 120,000 public chains, plus five with anomalous nucleotide sharing. TCRdb retrieved this table from immuneACCESS and kept in-frame rearrangements only. Not all clones are present; in checked studies, unresolved V genes account for under half, and no reason is known for the remainder. From that table come the V and J calls and clone size; the DNA was used to work out D and trimming. Per the sample table, the count is 40,000 to 60,000 clones. The top ten clones comprise 5.5% to 7% of the sample.

On this clone itself: The specificity of this receptor is unknown.

The CDR3 holds 20 amino acids from the cysteine to the phenylalanine. Only the CDR3 part of the read is kept: 60 bases, read in frame from the first base. Trimming removed 2 bases from V and 0 bases from J; the gene matches leave 14 bases unexplained. CDR1 MGHRA and CDR2 YSYEKL were looked up in the germline V gene. The cohort consisted of approximately 690 healthy bone marrow donors. At the time of sampling, all cohort members were nominally healthy, though unrecorded immune exposures were likely present. The donor was CMV seropositive and was included in the group of 290 or so seropositive cohort members. Every donor gave a peripheral blood sample, and the peripheral blood mononuclear cells from that sample were used for TCR beta sequencing. Genomic DNA was extracted from the blood cell samples with the Qiagen DNeasy Blood Extraction Kit.

The sample taken for sequencing was PBMCs. The chain uses TRBV4-1 and TRBJ2-1; the central 9 bases match TRBD2. The clonotype was recovered from a male donor in good health and CMV-seropositive. This receptor has the CDR3 CASSQRGGAGGASSYNEQFF. The DNA is TGCGCCAGCAGCCAAAGGGGCGGAGCGGGGGGCGCGAGCTCCTACAATGAGCAGTTCTTC.